This T cell receptor beta chain was recorded in a study of Graves' ophthalmopathy and Graves' hyperthyroidism. Study context: The stable label applied to hyperthyroidism with no ophthalmopathy within 18 months of follow-up. General study results and limits: Blood also contained most of the expanded thyroid clonotypes above 0.001 frequency. Sensitivity of 60% to 71% and specificity of 72% to 80% were achieved by the model that predicted ophthalmopathy progression.

This CDR3 has 17 residues. Germline CDR1 and CDR2: SGHRS and YFSETQ. With 0 bases removed from V and 0 bases from J, the gap between germline ends came to 12 bases. The table lists this clonotype with a few counts. The antigen remains undetermined. Transcripts of RNA were the source for amplifying TCR beta CDR3 regions. First-round RT-PCR relied on HTBI primers, and a second-round multiplex PCR came next. TCRdb fed the multiplex PCR reads into MiXCR, producing one record per CDR3 protein. The table includes some 1.1 million distinct CDR3 sequences, about 38% detected once. Newly diagnosed hyperthyroidism donors, aged 18 to 65, duration under 2 months.

The J gene is TRBJ2-2, the V gene TRBV5-1; D is possibly TRBD1 (5 bases). This receptor was obtained from an adult man with Graves' hyperthyroidism. The sample consisted of peripheral blood or thyroid tissue (not recorded which). CDR3 sequence reads: CASSLGQGSANTGELFF. The DNA for the CDR3 is TGCGCCAGCAGCTTGGGGCAGGGTTCGGCGAACACCGGGGAGCTGTTTTTT.